This TCR beta chain was captured in a study of blood T cell repertoires in COVID-19. Data came from immunoSEQ multiplex PCR; TCRdb stores just in-frame clones and leaves some out. The sample has under 150,000 clones, 84% seen once; the top ten hold 8.1%. Germline-derived CDR1 and CDR2 are LNHDA and SQIVND (reference sequence). CDR3 length equals 15 residues. V dropped 6 bases and J dropped 0 bases, with 12 bases sitting between them. The sequenced material came from peripheral blood. The receptor's source is a woman aged 35 to 49 with acute or convalescent COVID-19. This sequence joins TRBV19 and TRBJ2-1; D gene unclear. CDR3 in DNA: TGTGCCAGTAGAGAGGATGCGAACTCCTACAATGAGCAGTTCTTC. Translated, it gives CASREDANSYNEQFF.